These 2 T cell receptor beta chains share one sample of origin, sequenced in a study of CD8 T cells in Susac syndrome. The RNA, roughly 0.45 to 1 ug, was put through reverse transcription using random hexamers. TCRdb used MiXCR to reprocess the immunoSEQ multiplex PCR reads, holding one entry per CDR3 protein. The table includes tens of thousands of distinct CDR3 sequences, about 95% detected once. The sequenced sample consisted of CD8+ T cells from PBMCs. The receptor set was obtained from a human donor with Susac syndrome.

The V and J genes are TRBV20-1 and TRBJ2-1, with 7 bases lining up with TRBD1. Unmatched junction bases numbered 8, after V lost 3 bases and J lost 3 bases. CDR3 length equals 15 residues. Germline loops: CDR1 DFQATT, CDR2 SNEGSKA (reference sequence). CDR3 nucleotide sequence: TGCAGTGCTAGCAACAGGGGAGTGGGCTACAATGAGCAGTTCTTC. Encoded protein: CSASNRGVGYNEQFF.

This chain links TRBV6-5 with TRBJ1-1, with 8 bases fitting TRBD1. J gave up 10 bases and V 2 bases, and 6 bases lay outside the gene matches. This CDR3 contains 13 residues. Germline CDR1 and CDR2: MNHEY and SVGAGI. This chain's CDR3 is CASSYRDRLAAFF. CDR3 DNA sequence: TGTGCCAGCAGTTACCGGGACAGGTTGGCAGCTTTCTTT.